This TCR beta chain was obtained from a study of regulatory T cells in long-lasting Graves disease. For the study at large: It was over 5 years of antithyroid drugs, with positive TSH receptor antibodies, that meant persistent Graves' disease.

CDR3 regions were amplified by Arm-PCR using iRepertoire HTBI primers to build TCR beta libraries. In the authors' workflow: The samples yielded 62 TRBV and approximately 15 TRBJ segments. MiXCR, run by TCRdb on the multiplex PCR reads, gives a single entry per CDR3 protein. The authors' filters were not applied to this entry. This table has 350,000 to 500,000 distinct CDR3 sequences, about 21% appearing once. This clonotype was counted many times. Time point meaning: persistent/refractory GD, antithyroid drugs over 5 years with positive TRAb. RNA from PBMCs was the source of the TCR library. An endocrinology department in Xi'an, China, supplied the patients. This TCR derives from a female donor with Graves disease. Sequencing used peripheral blood mononuclear cells (PBMCs), obtained when the disease was refractory, from a patient treated with antithyroid drugs.

The chain's CDR3 is CASSFGGTGELFF. The DNA of the CDR3 is TGTGCCAGCAGCTTCGGTGGGACCGGGGAGCTGTTTTTT. The genes are TRBV7-3 and TRBJ2-2; D is uncertain. The CDR3 runs to 13 residues. CDR1 and CDR2 (germline): SGHTA, FQGTGA. Trimming removed 3 bases at V and 5 bases at J, with 7 bases between.